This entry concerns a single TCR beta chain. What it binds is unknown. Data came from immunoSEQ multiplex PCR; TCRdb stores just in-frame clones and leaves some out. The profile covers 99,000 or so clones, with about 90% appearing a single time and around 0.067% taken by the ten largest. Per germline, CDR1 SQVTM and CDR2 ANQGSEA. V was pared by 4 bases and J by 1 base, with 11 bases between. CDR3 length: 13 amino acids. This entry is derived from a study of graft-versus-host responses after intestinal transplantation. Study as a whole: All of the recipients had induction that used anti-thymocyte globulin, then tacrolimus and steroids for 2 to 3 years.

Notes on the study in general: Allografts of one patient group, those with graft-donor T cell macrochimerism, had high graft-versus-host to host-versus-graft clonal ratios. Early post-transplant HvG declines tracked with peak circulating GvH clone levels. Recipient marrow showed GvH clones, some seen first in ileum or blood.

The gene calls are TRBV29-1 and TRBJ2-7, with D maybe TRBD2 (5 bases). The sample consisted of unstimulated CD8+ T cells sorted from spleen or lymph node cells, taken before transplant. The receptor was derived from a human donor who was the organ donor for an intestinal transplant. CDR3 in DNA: TGCAGCGTTGTAGAGACTATTTCCTACGAGCAGTACTTC. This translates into CSVVETISYEQYF.